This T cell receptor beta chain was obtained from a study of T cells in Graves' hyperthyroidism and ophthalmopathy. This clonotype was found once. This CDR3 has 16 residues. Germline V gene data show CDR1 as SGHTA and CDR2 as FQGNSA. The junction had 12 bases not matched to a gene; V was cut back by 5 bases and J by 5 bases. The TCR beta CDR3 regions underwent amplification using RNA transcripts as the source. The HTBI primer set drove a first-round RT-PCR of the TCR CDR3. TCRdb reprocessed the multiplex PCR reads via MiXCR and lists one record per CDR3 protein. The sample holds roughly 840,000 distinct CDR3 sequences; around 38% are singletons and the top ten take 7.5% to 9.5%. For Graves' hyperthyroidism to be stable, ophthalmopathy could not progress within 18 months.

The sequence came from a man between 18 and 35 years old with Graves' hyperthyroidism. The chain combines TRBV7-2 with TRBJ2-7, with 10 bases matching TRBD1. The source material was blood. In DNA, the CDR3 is TGTGCCAGCAGCGACTCTTCCGGGACAGGGGCGGACGAGCAGTACTTC. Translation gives CASSDSSGTGADEQYF.